Listed here are 20 T cell receptor beta chains from one sample, sequenced in a study of post-analysis software for immune sequencing data. Their recognized antigens are unknown. Findings and caveats of the study: The five TRBV segments detected at higher frequency in patients than in controls included TRBV5-6, TRBV5-1 and TRBV20-1.

cDNA libraries for TCR beta contained unique molecular identifiers. Using its own MiXCR run on the PCR reads, TCRdb lists one record per CDR3 protein. The profile shows fewer than 850,000 distinct CDR3 sequences, 25% to 30% of them singletons. Sequencing was carried out using blood. The receptors come from a girl between 10 and 17 years old with multiple sclerosis.

This rearrangement joins TRBV7-2 to TRBJ2-1, with D possibly matching TRBD1 (6 bases). Trimming removed 5 bases at V and 4 bases at J, with 15 bases between. Germline V CDR1 and CDR2: SGHTA, FQGNSA. The CDR3 is 15 amino acids. The CDR3 sequence: CASSARTVIYNEQFF. The CDR3 nucleotides are TGTGCCAGCAGCGCGAGGACAGTGATTTACAATGAGCAGTTCTTC. Variable domain in full (rest from reference TRBV7-2 and TRBJ2-1): GAGVSQSPSNKVTEKGKDVELRCDPISGHTALYWYRQSLGQGLEFLIYFQGNSAPDKSGLPSDRFSAERTGGSVSTLTIQRTQQEDSAVYLCASSARTVIYNEQFFGPGTRLTVL.

The rearrangement joins TRBV29-1 to TRBJ1-1; D unclear. This CDR3 spans 13 amino acids. Germline loops: CDR1 SQVTM, CDR2 ANQGSEA. V lost 3 bases to trimming and J lost 4 bases, with 12 bases between them. CDR3 bases: TGCAGCGTTGAGAGGAGGAGCGCCACTGAAGCTTTCTTT. It specifies CSVERRSATEAFF.

A remark on this clonotype: Mismatch with germline at one junction end may stem from a read error. V is TRBV5-4 and J is TRBJ2-3; D unclear. The CDR3 is 14 residues long. CDR1 is SGHNT and CDR2 is YYREEE in the germline V gene (reference sequence). The CDR3 coding sequence is TGTGCCGGCAGCTCCTCGGGCAGCACAGATACGCAGTATTTT. Protein sequence: CAGSSSGSTDTQYF.

The CDR3, as DNA: TGCGCCAGCAGCACGACAGGGCCCTACAATGAGCAGTTCTTC. Translating it yields CASSTTGPYNEQFF. The V gene is TRBV5-1, the J gene TRBJ2-1; 7 nucleotides line up with TRBD1. The CDR3 extends over 14 amino acids. The germline V gene has CDR1 SGHRS and CDR2 YFSETQ. The V segment lost 4 bases and the J segment 2 bases; nucleotides outside the gene matches: 3.

V and J are TRBV5-1 and TRBJ1-1; unclear D gene. There are 13 residues in the CDR3. Germline V lookup: CDR1 SGHRS, CDR2 YFSETQ. Trimming pared 1 base from V and 10 bases from J, leaving 14 bases between. The CDR3 spells CASSLMGIAGAFF. The CDR3 DNA reads as TGCGCCAGCAGCTTGATGGGGATCGCTGGAGCTTTCTTT.

The genes are TRBV4-1 and TRBJ2-1; 7 bases are shared with TRBD1. The J call is in doubt because the DNA end fits TRBJ2-7 better. The CDR3 runs 16 residues. Germline V gene lookup returns CDR1 MGHRA and CDR2 YSYEKL. CDR3 sequence reads: CASSQDRPLFYNEQYF. In nucleotides, the CDR3 is TGCGCCAGCAGCCAGGACAGGCCTTTATTTTACAATGAGCAGTACTTC.

In this sample, this clonotype turned up many times. J is TRBJ2-6 and V is TRBV5-1, with 8 bases aligning to TRBD2. This CDR3 is 16 amino acids long. CDR1 SGHRS and CDR2 YFSETQ come from the germline V gene. V shed 5 bases and J 0 bases; nucleotides not matched to a gene: 4. The chain's CDR3 is CASRGGGNSGANVLTF. In DNA, the CDR3 is TGCGCCAGCAGGGGCGGGGGGAACTCTGGGGCCAACGTCCTGACTTTC.

The rearrangement links TRBV18 to TRBJ2-7; 12 positions match TRBD2. Per germline, CDR1 KGHSH and CDR2 LQKENI. This CDR3 region has 17 residues. V dropped 3 bases and J dropped 3; count of bases not matched to a gene: 9. Here the CDR3 reads CASSPLRTSGANYEQYF. The DNA of the CDR3 is TGTGCCAGCTCACCCCTTCGGACTAGCGGGGCGAACTACGAGCAGTACTTC.

The chain links TRBV20-1 to TRBJ2-3; TRBD2 aligns across 9 bases. This CDR3 is 14 amino acids long. Germline CDR1 reads DFQATT; CDR2 reads SNEGSKA (reference sequence). With 1 base clipped from V and 6 bases from J, the junction kept 5 bases outside the gene matches. The CDR3 coding sequence is TGCAGTGCTAGAGTAAGCGGGAGGAGGGATACGCAGTATTTT. Its translation: CSARVSGRRDTQYF.

This chain joins TRBV29-1 and TRBJ1-2, with no clear D. CDR3 length equals 12 residues. Trimming stripped 5 bases from V and 3 bases from J, with 10 bases between. From germline, CDR1 is SQVTM and CDR2 ANQGSEA. CDR3 sequence reads: CSVRVTHYGYTF. The DNA for the CDR3 is TGCAGCGTTAGGGTGACCCACTATGGCTACACCTTC. Variable domain in full (rest from reference TRBV29-1 and TRBJ1-2): SAVISQKPSRDICQRGTSLTIQCQVDSQVTMMFWYRQQPGQSLTLIATANQGSEATYESGFVIDKFPISRPNLTFSTLTVSNMSPEDSSIYLCSVRVTHYGYTFGSGTRLTVV.

The genes are TRBV20-1 and TRBJ1-6; tentatively, D is TRBD1 (5 bases). V was shortened by 6 bases and J by 0 bases, with 12 bases between the two germline ends. The length of the CDR3 is 15 residues. Germline V gene sequence: CDR1 DFQATT, CDR2 SNEGSKA (reference sequence). The CDR3 sequence: CSAARGSSYNSPLHF. The CDR3 nucleotides are TGCAGTGCCGCTCGGGGGAGCTCCTATAATTCACCCCTCCACTTT.

The CDR3 DNA is TGCAGTGCCGGCCCTAGCGGGATTAGGGATGAGCAGTTCTTC. Translation: CSAGPSGIRDEQFF. The chain uses TRBV20-1 and TRBJ2-1, with 9 bases identical to TRBD2. The V gene end was trimmed by 6 bases and the J gene end by 8 bases; junction bases not matched to a gene: 11. CDR1 is DFQATT, CDR2 SNEGSKA, per germline (reference sequence). CDR3 size: 14 residues.

This clonotype was detected a few times. This rearrangement joins TRBV5-6 to TRBJ1-1, with unresolved D. CDR1 SGHDT and CDR2 YYEEEE come from the germline V gene. The CDR3 extends over 17 amino acids. V was pared by 0 bases and J by 0 bases, with 15 bases between. CDR3 coding DNA: TGTGCCAGCAGCTTGGATGTCGGACGGTACATGAACACTGAAGCTTTCTTT. It specifies CASSLDVGRYMNTEAFF.

This clonotype has more than one count but fewer than ten. The rearrangement links TRBV3-1 to TRBJ1-4; 7 bases match TRBD1. V was pared by 4 bases and J by 10 bases, with 3 bases of the junction left unmatched. Per germline, CDR1 LGHDT and CDR2 YNNKEL (reference sequence). CDR3 size: 12 residues. CDR3 in amino acids: CASSPDRVKLFF. The CDR3 DNA is TGTGCCAGCAGCCCCGACAGGGTAAAACTGTTTTTT. Drawing the rest from reference TRBV3-1 and TRBJ1-4, the complete variable domain is DTAVSQTPKYLVTQMGNDKSIKCEQNLGHDTMYWYKQDSKKFLKIMFSYNNKELIINETVPNRFSPKSPDKAHLNLHINSLELGDSAVYFCASSPDRVKLFFGSGTQLSVL.

This clonotype showed up many times. The chain has TRBV5-1 and TRBJ2-5; D is unclear. V dropped 4 bases and J dropped 2 bases, with 6 bases sitting between them. There are 12 residues in the CDR3. Per the germline V gene, CDR1 is SGHRS and CDR2 is YFSETQ. The CDR3 nucleotides read TGCGCCAGCAGCACGAATCAAGAGACCCAGTACTTC. Its translation is CASSTNQETQYF.

This chain joins TRBV7-2 and TRBJ2-3, with a tentative D call TRBD1 (5 bases). The germline V and J ends were trimmed by 4 bases and 4 bases, with 12 bases remaining between them. CDR3 length: 14 residues. The germline V gene encodes CDR1 SGHTA and CDR2 FQGNSA. CDR3 DNA: TGTGCCAGCAGCTCCGGCAGGGCGGCAGATACGCAGTATTTT. Translated, it gives CASSSGRAADTQYF.

This clonotype was observed a handful of times. The V and J genes are TRBV6-6 and TRBJ2-5; the match to TRBD2 covers 10 bases. V dropped 2 bases and J dropped 1; count of bases not matched to a gene: 4. The CDR3 is 16 amino acids. Germline CDR1 reads MNHNY; CDR2 reads SVGAGI (reference sequence). CDR3 sequence reads: CASSYGTSVGQETQYF. In DNA form, the CDR3 reads TGTGCCAGCAGTTACGGGACTAGCGTTGGCCAAGAGACCCAGTACTTC.

V and J are TRBV20-1 and TRBJ2-7; TRBD2 matches at 15 bases. Trimming at V came to 5 bases and at J to 2 bases, leaving 4 bases not matched to a gene. The CDR3 runs to 15 residues. Germline CDR1 and CDR2: DFQATT and SNEGSKA (reference sequence). The CDR3 loop is CSARGLAGGAYEQYF. In DNA form, the CDR3 reads TGCAGTGCTCGTGGACTAGCGGGAGGGGCCTACGAGCAGTACTTC.

V usage is TRBV9 and J usage is TRBJ2-7, with TRBD2 as a possible D gene (6 bases). The CDR3 length is 18 residues. Trimming took 3 bases from V and 2 from J, leaving 24 bases between them. CDR1 is SGDLS and CDR2 is YYNGEE in the germline V gene. CDR3 protein: CASSAGPATGVGPYEQYF. CDR3 nucleotides: TGTGCCAGCAGCGCGGGGCCTGCAACGGGGGTAGGGCCCTACGAGCAGTACTTC.

The table lists this clonotype with many counts. V is TRBV29-1 and J is TRBJ2-1, with TRBD2 matching over 10 bases. J lost 6 bases, V lost 8 bases, and 4 bases had no gene match. In germline, CDR1 is SQVTM, CDR2 ANQGSEA. The CDR3 extends over 12 amino acids. The CDR3 reads CSFSGGSNEQFF. The CDR3 nucleotides are TGCAGCTTTAGCGGGGGGAGCAATGAGCAGTTCTTC.